These 24 T cell receptor beta chains were all obtained from the same sample, sequenced in a study of PD-1 blockade in classical Hodgkin lymphoma. Generated by immunoSEQ multiplex PCR, the TCRdb table keeps only in-frame clones and is missing some. The sample has some 96,000 clones; 81% are singletons. Each patient relapsed following autologous stem cell transplantation, and prior brentuximab vedotin exposure differed. The material sequenced was peripheral blood mononuclear cells (PBMCs), taken before the second cycle of nivolumab. Every receptor here comes from a human donor with classical Hodgkin lymphoma.

The chain carries TRBV19 and TRBJ1-1, with TRBD1 matching 8 bases. Germline V gives CDR1 LNHDA, CDR2 SQIVND (reference sequence). CDR3 length: 15 residues. J was trimmed by 10 bases and V by 3 bases; bases with no gene match: 13. CDR3 sequence: CASSMVDRETLRAFF. The CDR3 coding sequence is TGTGCCAGTAGTATGGTGGACAGGGAGACCCTGCGAGCTTTCTTT.

The genes are TRBV19 and TRBJ2-3, with D perhaps matching TRBD1 or TRBD2 (6 bases each). Trimming left V 3 bases short and J 1 base short, with 17 bases between. The CDR3 loop spans 17 amino acids. Germline V gene data show CDR1 as LNHDA and CDR2 as SQIVND (reference sequence). The CDR3 protein is CASSMGGVGARTDTQYF. Written as DNA, the CDR3 is TGTGCCAGTAGTATGGGGGGCGTGGGGGCGCGCACAGATACGCAGTATTTT.

V usage is TRBV19 and J usage is TRBJ2-7, with 11 bases aligning to TRBD1. Unmatched junction bases numbered 21, after V lost 5 bases and J lost 3 bases. The CDR3 totals 20 residues. CDR1 and CDR2 from the germline V gene are LNHDA and SQIVND (reference sequence). CDR3 loop: CASSDQPQIGTGGRFYEQYF. Here the CDR3 DNA reads TGTGCCAGTAGTGATCAGCCTCAAATTGGGACAGGGGGGAGATTCTACGAGCAGTACTTC.

This chain links TRBV6-1 with TRBJ1-5; D gene uncertain. CDR1 is MNHNS, CDR2 SASEGT, per germline. V was clipped by 11 bases and J by 0 bases, with 11 bases between them. The CDR3 has 13 amino acids. CDR3 region: CAGGQVSNQPQHF. CDR3 in DNA: TGTGCCGGAGGGCAGGTTAGCAATCAGCCCCAGCATTTT.

The rearrangement links TRBV30 to TRBJ1-4; a possible D gene is TRBD1 (5 bases). V dropped 6 bases and J dropped 8 bases, with 13 bases sitting between them. The germline gives CDR1 GTSNPN, CDR2 SVGIG (reference sequence). The CDR3 length is 12 residues. CDR3 protein: CACAGAREKLFF. In DNA form, the CDR3 reads TGTGCCTGTGCCGGGGCCAGGGAAAAACTGTTTTTT.

V and J are TRBV5-4 and TRBJ2-2; a weak D match, TRBD1 (6 bases). V was clipped by 4 bases and J by 7 bases, with 17 bases between them. Per germline, CDR1 SGHNT and CDR2 YYREEE (reference sequence). This CDR3 region has 15 residues. The CDR3 DNA follows: TGTGCCAGCAGCCCAGAACGACAGGCTAGCGGGGAGCTGTTTTTT. It encodes CASSPERQASGELFF.

The chain recombines TRBV6-5 with TRBJ2-3; 7 bases align to TRBD2. J was trimmed by 2 bases and V by 2 bases; bases with no gene match: 7. There are 16 residues in the CDR3. The germline CDR1 and CDR2 sequences are MNHEY and SVGAGI. CDR3 loop: CASSYGTNLVTDTQYF. In DNA, the CDR3 is TGTGCCAGCAGTTACGGGACTAACTTAGTCACAGATACGCAGTATTTT.

The chain has TRBV5-6 and TRBJ2-3; TRBD1 matches 9 bases. With 7 bases clipped from V and 1 base from J, the junction kept 1 base outside the gene matches. The germline V gene has CDR1 SGHDT and CDR2 YYEEEE. The CDR3 is made up of 13 amino acids. For the CDR3, the DNA is TGTGCCAGCCGGGACAGGGGCACAGATACGCAGTATTTT. Translating gives CASRDRGTDTQYF.

To note about this clone: The junction and the germline gene differ at one end; a read error may be behind it. The chain recombines TRBV14 with TRBJ2-7, with D uncertain. The CDR3 loop spans 12 amino acids. From germline, CDR1 is SGHDN and CDR2 FVKESK. The CDR3 is CASSQVSHEQYF. The CDR3 region has the DNA TGTGCCAGCAGCCAAGTCTCCCACGAGCAGTACTTC.

This sequence joins TRBV5-1 and TRBJ2-7; D is unclear. Germline values: CDR1 SGHRS, CDR2 YFSETQ. This CDR3 region has 12 residues. Between the trimmed V and J ends, which lost 3 bases and 0 bases, there was a span of 4 bases. The CDR3 DNA reads as TGCGCCAGCAGCTCTAGCTCCTACGAGCAGTACTTC. This gives the protein CASSSSSYEQYF.

The V call is TRBV4-1, the J call TRBJ2-2, with 10 positions matching TRBD2. The CDR3 loop spans 18 amino acids. The V gene end was trimmed by 7 bases and the J gene end by 5 bases; junction bases not matched to a gene: 16. The germline CDR1 and CDR2 sequences are MGHRA and YSYEKL. Here the CDR3 reads CASTFRGAGGAATGELFF. The CDR3 nucleotides are TGCGCCAGCACCTTTAGGGGAGCGGGAGGGGCGGCGACCGGGGAGCTGTTTTTT.

The chain recombines TRBV5-4 with TRBJ2-3; 11 bases are shared with TRBD2. This CDR3 comprises 16 residues. V gave up 4 bases and J gave up 2 bases; unmatched junction bases: 6. Germline CDR1 SGHNT, CDR2 YYREEE (reference sequence). For the CDR3, the DNA is TGTGCCAGCAGCCTCGGGACTAGCGGAGTCACAGATACGCAGTATTTT. Its protein is CASSLGTSGVTDTQYF.

This clone appeared a few times. The V gene is TRBV5-1, the J gene TRBJ2-5; TRBD2 aligns across 9 bases. Germline V gene sequence: CDR1 SGHRS, CDR2 YFSETQ. The J segment lost 1 base and the V segment lost 5 bases, leaving 6 bases of the junction unmatched. The CDR3 sequence is 15 residues long. CDR3 sequence reads: CASRGGREGQETQYF. Here the CDR3 DNA reads TGCGCCAGCAGGGGAGGGCGGGAGGGCCAAGAGACCCAGTACTTC. The complete variable domain, with remaining parts taken from reference TRBV5-1 and TRBJ2-5, reads KAGVTQTPRYLIKTRGQQVTLSCSPISGHRSVSWYQQTPGQGLQFLFEYFSETQRNKGNFPGRFSGRQFSNSRSEMNVSTLELGDSALYLCASRGGREGQETQYFGPGTRLLVL.

V usage is TRBV19 and J usage is TRBJ2-7, with unresolved D. The CDR3 extends over 15 amino acids. The germline V gene has CDR1 LNHDA and CDR2 SQIVND (reference sequence). V lost 6 bases, J lost 2 bases, and 17 bases lay in between. The CDR3 loop reads CASSLRPQWAYEQYF. CDR3 nucleotide sequence: TGTGCCAGTAGCCTCCGCCCACAATGGGCCTACGAGCAGTACTTC.

V gene TRBV5-1 combines with J gene TRBJ2-5; no firm D call. Germline V CDR1 and CDR2: SGHRS, YFSETQ. V dropped 10 bases and J dropped 2 bases, with 18 bases sitting between them. This CDR3 comprises 14 residues. CDR3 region: CAQPSRELQETQYF. The CDR3 DNA reads as TGCGCCCAGCCCTCGAGAGAGCTTCAAGAGACCCAGTACTTC.

The genes are TRBV19 and TRBJ1-2; TRBD1 matches at 11 bases. Trimming removed 5 bases from V and 2 bases from J; junction bases left unmatched: 4. CDR1 and CDR2 from the germline V gene are LNHDA and SQIVND (reference sequence). The CDR3 covers 15 residues. For the CDR3, the DNA is TGTGCCAGTAGTCCTCGGACAGGGGGCAACTATGGCTACACCTTC. The encoded protein is CASSPRTGGNYGYTF.

This clone was seen only a few times. The J gene is TRBJ2-5, the V gene TRBV7-9, with 11 bases fitting TRBD2. The CDR3 runs 14 residues. Unmatched junction bases numbered 0, after V lost 3 bases and J lost 3 bases. CDR1 is SEHNR, CDR2 FQNEAQ, per germline (reference sequence). The CDR3 is CASSLGLAEETQYF. The CDR3 DNA reads as TGTGCCAGCAGCTTGGGACTAGCGGAAGAGACCCAGTACTTC.

Remarks on this clone: This specimen includes other DNA sequences encoding the same CDR3. J is TRBJ2-7 and V is TRBV14, with 14 bases fitting TRBD2. Germline CDR1 SGHDN, CDR2 FVKESK. The CDR3 spans 15 residues. The junction had 0 bases not matched to a gene; V was cut back by 1 base and J by 4 bases. The CDR3 DNA reads TGTGCCAGCAGCCAAGGACTAGCGGGAGGGTACGAGCAGTACTTC. Encoded protein: CASSQGLAGGYEQYF. Combining the CDR3 with reference TRBV14 and TRBJ2-7 gives the whole variable domain EAGVTQFPSHSVIEKGQTVTLRCDPISGHDNLYWYRRVMGKEIKFLLHFVKESKQDESGMPNNRFLAERTGGTYSTLKVQPAELEDSGVYFCASSQGLAGGYEQYFGPGTRLTVT.

This clone was observed a few times. In DNA form, the CDR3 reads TGTGCCAGCACCCTGGTAGGGACGGGCGGGGAGCTGTTTTTT. Its translation is CASTLVGTGGELFF. This chain uses TRBV27 with TRBJ2-2; D may match TRBD1 or TRBD2 (5 bases each). The CDR3 extends over 14 amino acids. The germline V gene encodes CDR1 MNHEY and CDR2 SMNVEV (reference sequence). Trimming removed 7 bases at V and 7 bases at J, with 16 bases between.

V usage is TRBV19 and J usage is TRBJ2-3, with 8 bases that match TRBD2. This CDR3 spans 16 amino acids. The trim removed 4 bases at V and 0 bases at J, leaving 6 bases unmatched. Germline loops: CDR1 LNHDA, CDR2 SQIVND (reference sequence). The CDR3 reads CASSTLAGSSTDTQYF. The CDR3 region has the DNA TGTGCCAGTAGTACTCTAGCGGGTTCTAGCACAGATACGCAGTATTTT. The whole variable domain, filled in from reference TRBV19 and TRBJ2-3, reads DGGITQSPKYLFRKEGQNVTLSCEQNLNHDAMYWYRQDPGQGLRLIYYSQIVNDFQKGDIAEGYSVSREKKESFPLTVTSAQKNPTAFYLCASSTLAGSSTDTQYFGPGTRLTVL.

V gene TRBV5-4 combines with J gene TRBJ2-5; D is perhaps TRBD1 (5 bases). The CDR3 covers 14 residues. Germline CDR1 is SGHNT and CDR2 is YYREEE (reference sequence). The V and J ends lost 0 bases and 1 base respectively, with 7 bases between them. The chain's CDR3 is CASSLGQTQETQYF. CDR3 DNA: TGTGCCAGCAGCTTGGGACAGACCCAAGAGACCCAGTACTTC.

The V gene is TRBV11-2, the J gene TRBJ2-2, with D unclear. Germline loops: CDR1 SGHAT, CDR2 FQNNGV. The CDR3 contains 13 residues. V dropped 5 bases and J dropped 6 bases, with 10 bases sitting between them. Here the CDR3 reads CASSPGTAGELFF. In DNA, the CDR3 is TGTGCCAGCAGCCCCGGTACGGCCGGGGAGCTGTTTTTT.

This clone was observed a single time. The chain couples TRBV5-6 to TRBJ1-2, with 11 bases aligning to TRBD1. The CDR3 has 16 residues. Germline CDR1 SGHDT, CDR2 YYEEEE. V trimming: 3 bases; J trimming: 4 bases; junction bases outside the gene matches: 8. The CDR3 spells CASSSVPGQGVYGYTF. The CDR3 bases are TGTGCCAGCAGCTCCGTACCGGGACAGGGGGTCTATGGCTACACCTTC.

The V gene is TRBV9, the J gene TRBJ1-1; D perhaps matches TRBD1 (6 bases). Germline CDR1 and CDR2: SGDLS and YYNGEE. Trimming stripped 0 bases from V and 5 bases from J, with 14 bases between. The CDR3 contains 15 residues. DNA of the CDR3: TGTGCCAGCAGCGTAGAGGCACAGGGAGGAACTGAAGCTTTCTTT. As protein: CASSVEAQGGTEAFF.